Listed here are 9 T cell receptor beta chains from one sample, sequenced in a study of CXCR3-negative and CXCR3-positive naive CD8 T cells. Study-level findings and limits: In CXCR3-positive naive cells, the TRB CDR3s were more hydrophobic than in CXCR3-negative naive cells.

The method, 5' RACE with UMI labels, was used to prepare the TRB cDNA libraries. TCRdb re-called the 5' RACE reads; one entry per CDR3 protein, DNA not given. The listing records 85,000 to 130,000 distinct CDR3 sequences. No antigen is known for these receptors. Sequenced input: naive CXCR3+ CD8+ T cells from blood. Specified subset: CD45RO-CCR7+CD27+CD95- naive CD8+ T cells expressing CXCR3 (TNR3+). The receptors originated from a human donor in good health. Some clones in this sample may be carry-over from other donors' samples.

This rearrangement joins TRBV25-1 to TRBJ2-5; there is no DNA to check the TCRdb D call of TRBD1. Per germline, CDR1 MGHDK and CDR2 SYGVNS. This CDR3 region has 12 residues. CDR3 region: CASRQGQETQYF.

The chain carries TRBV20-1 and TRBJ2-7; TCRdb lists TRBD2, though no DNA is available to test this call. Germline values: CDR1 DFQATT, CDR2 SNEGSKA (reference sequence). The CDR3 totals 13 residues. CDR3 loop: CSGPRGQTYEQYF.

The chain carries TRBV6-5 and TRBJ1-2. Germline assignment: CDR1 MNHEY and CDR2 SVGAGI. The CDR3 spans 14 residues. The CDR3 sequence is CASSYSGQIDGYTF.

V gene TRBV14 combines with J gene TRBJ2-2. The CDR3 sequence is 12 residues long. CDR1 SGHDN and CDR2 FVKESK come from the germline V gene. The CDR3 sequence: CASSQTAGELFF. The complete variable domain, with remaining parts taken from reference TRBV14 and TRBJ2-2, reads EAGVTQFPSHSVIEKGQTVTLRCDPISGHDNLYWYRRVMGKEIKFLLHFVKESKQDESGMPNNRFLAERTGGTYSTLKVQPAELEDSGVYFCASSQTAGELFFGEGSRLTVL.

The chain combines TRBV14 with TRBJ1-1; TCRdb proposes TRBD1, but this gene call is untestable without DNA. The CDR3 runs 16 residues. The germline gives CDR1 SGHDN, CDR2 FVKESK. The CDR3 sequence: CASSQAGTGADTEAFF.

J is TRBJ2-1 and V is TRBV20-1; absent DNA, TCRdb's TRBD1 call cannot be checked. Germline assignment: CDR1 DFQATT and CDR2 SNEGSKA (reference sequence). The CDR3 sequence is 15 residues long. This CDR3 is CSATPGGTGLNEQFF.

V and J are TRBV14 and TRBJ1-4; checking the TCRdb D call of TRBD1 is not possible without DNA. CDR1 SGHDN and CDR2 FVKESK come from the germline V gene. The CDR3 length is 15 residues. The CDR3 here is CASSQGDAWSEKLFF.

V usage is TRBV30 and J usage is TRBJ2-4; the TRBD2 assignment by TCRdb is unverifiable without DNA. Germline V lookup: CDR1 GTSNPN, CDR2 SVGIG (reference sequence). The CDR3 is made up of 17 amino acids. This CDR3 reads CAWSEVASGGRSYIQYF.

The chain joins TRBV29-1 to TRBJ2-3; checking the TCRdb D call of TRBD1 is not possible without DNA. The CDR3 loop spans 12 amino acids. Germline V gene sequence: CDR1 SQVTM, CDR2 ANQGSEA. Here the CDR3 reads CSSSRGGDTQYF.